One and the same sample provided the 32 T cell receptor beta chains below, sequenced in a study of CXCR3-negative and CXCR3-positive naive CD8 T cells. Study conclusions and caveats: TRB CDR3 hydrophobicity was greater in CXCR3-positive naive cells than in CXCR3-negative naive cells.

5' RACE with UMI labels generated the TRB cDNA libraries. TCRdb re-called the 5' RACE reads and shows each CDR3 protein once, DNA omitted. The sample includes 150,000 or so distinct CDR3 sequences. Antigens of these TCRs are unknown. Sequencing was performed on naive CXCR3+ CD8+ T cells from blood. Subset given: CD45RO-CCR7+CD27+CD95- naive CD8+ T cells expressing CXCR3 (TNR3+). All receptors derive from a human donor in good health. Some clones in this sample may be carry-over from other donors' samples.

The chain combines TRBV3-1 with TRBJ2-7; TCRdb names TRBD2, which stays unverified in the absence of DNA. Germline CDR1 LGHDT, CDR2 YNNKEL (reference sequence). The length of the CDR3 is 15 residues. The CDR3 sequence: CASALDGGGSYEQYF.

The chain couples TRBV20-1 to TRBJ1-2. The CDR3 is 13 residues long. From germline, CDR1 is DFQATT and CDR2 SNEGSKA (reference sequence). The CDR3 reads CSGATVDNYGYTF.

The gene calls are TRBV19 and TRBJ1-1; as DNA is missing, the TRBD1 call by TCRdb cannot be tested. The CDR3 is 14 amino acids. Germline CDR1 is LNHDA and CDR2 is SQIVND (reference sequence). CDR3 sequence reads: CASSATGSGTEAFF.

This chain connects TRBV7-2 to TRBJ2-1; TCRdb returns TRBD1, unconfirmable since there is no DNA. CDR3 length equals 18 residues. Germline V gives CDR1 SGHTA, CDR2 FQGNSA. Here the CDR3 reads CASSLVSYGGLGYNEQFF.

The chain carries TRBV14 and TRBJ2-5; TCRdb picks TRBD2, but there is no DNA to check that call. Germline V gives CDR1 SGHDN, CDR2 FVKESK. CDR3 size: 14 residues. This CDR3 is CASSRLAGQETQYF.

The V call is TRBV7-9, the J call TRBJ2-7; as DNA is missing, the TRBD2 call by TCRdb cannot be tested. The length of the CDR3 is 16 residues. Per the germline V gene, CDR1 is SEHNR and CDR2 is FQNEAQ (reference sequence). The chain's CDR3 is CASSLLAGGRDYEQYF.

The chain couples TRBV12-3 or TRBV12-4 to TRBJ2-3; lacking DNA, the TRBD2 call made by TCRdb goes unchecked. CDR3 length: 16 amino acids. The CDR3 here is CASRPSSGGAQDTQYF.

V gene TRBV7-9 combines with J gene TRBJ1-1. CDR3 length: 12 amino acids. Germline values: CDR1 SEHNR, CDR2 FQNEAQ (reference sequence). This CDR3 is CASSSQNTEAFF. The whole variable domain, filled in from reference TRBV7-9 and TRBJ1-1, reads DTGVSQNPRHKITKRGQNVTFRCDPISEHNRLYWYRQTLGQGPEFLTYFQNEAQLEKSRLLSDRFSAERPKGSFSTLEIQRTEQGDSAMYLCASSSQNTEAFFGQGTRLTVV.

The chain uses TRBV29-1 and TRBJ2-7; there is no DNA to check the TCRdb D call of TRBD1. Germline CDR1 SQVTM, CDR2 ANQGSEA. This CDR3 is built from 13 residues. CDR3: CSVLGTRSSEQYF.

The chain is built from TRBV12-3 or TRBV12-4 and TRBJ2-7; TCRdb's assignment of TRBD1 cannot be checked, as there is no DNA. This CDR3 has 13 amino acids. CDR3 sequence: CASSFGAAYEQYF.

V gene TRBV4-1 combines with J gene TRBJ2-7; TCRdb outputs TRBD2, but without DNA this stays unchecked. This CDR3 has 15 amino acids. In germline, CDR1 is MGHRA, CDR2 YSYEKL. Here the CDR3 reads CASSQDGRASYEQYF.

This chain uses TRBV20-1 with TRBJ1-2; the TRBD1 assignment by TCRdb is unverifiable without DNA. The length of the CDR3 is 15 residues. Germline CDR1 reads DFQATT; CDR2 reads SNEGSKA (reference sequence). This CDR3 reads CSAREAGTGGYGYTF.

This rearrangement joins TRBV20-1 to TRBJ2-1. This CDR3 has 14 amino acids. CDR1 and CDR2 from the germline V gene are DFQATT and SNEGSKA (reference sequence). This chain's CDR3 is CSAGVLSSYNEQFF.

The chain uses TRBV10-3 and TRBJ2-3; TCRdb outputs TRBD1, but without DNA this stays unchecked. This CDR3 has 15 residues. From germline, CDR1 is ENHRY and CDR2 SYGVKD. The CDR3 loop is CAISGTRTGTDTQYF.

The chain recombines TRBV11-2 with TRBJ2-2; TCRdb gives TRBD1 as the D gene, but with no DNA this cannot be confirmed. Germline V CDR1 and CDR2: SGHAT, FQNNGV. The CDR3 extends over 14 amino acids. CDR3 amino acids: CASSSKGGTGELFF. The full variable domain, completed using reference TRBV11-2 and TRBJ2-2, is EAGVAQSPRYKIIEKRQSVAFWCNPISGHATLYWYQQILGQGPKLLIQFQNNGVVDDSQLPKDRFSAERLKGVDSTLKIQPAKLEDSAVYLCASSSKGGTGELFFGEGSRLTVL.

The chain combines TRBV9 with TRBJ1-4; TCRdb reports TRBD1, a call that lacks DNA to check it against. CDR1 is SGDLS, CDR2 YYNGEE, per germline. CDR3 length equals 15 residues. CDR3 loop: CASSGQGSLYEKLFF.

The chain is built from TRBV11-2 and TRBJ2-6; as DNA is missing, the TRBD1 call by TCRdb cannot be tested. CDR1 is SGHAT, CDR2 FQNNGV, per germline. The CDR3 runs 18 residues. The CDR3: CASSLGPIPVSGANVLTF.

Here the CDR3 reads CASSQGGGLTGELFF. The V call is TRBV3-1, the J call TRBJ2-2; with no DNA, the TCRdb D assignment of TRBD2 cannot be verified. The CDR3 length is 15 residues. Looked up from germline, CDR1 is LGHDT and CDR2 is YNNKEL (reference sequence).

The genes are TRBV19 and TRBJ2-1; the D call from TCRdb, TRBD1, cannot be confirmed without DNA. Looked up from germline, CDR1 is LNHDA and CDR2 is SQIVND (reference sequence). The CDR3 is 15 amino acids. CDR3 region: CASSILPDSYNEQFF.

V and J are TRBV7-9 and TRBJ2-1; TCRdb proposes TRBD1, but this gene call is untestable without DNA. There are 17 residues in the CDR3. Germline CDR1 SEHNR, CDR2 FQNEAQ (reference sequence). The CDR3 loop is CASSPTLGTATYNEQFF.

The V call is TRBV12-3 or TRBV12-4, the J call TRBJ2-7; lacking DNA, the TRBD2 call made by TCRdb goes unchecked. There are 13 residues in the CDR3. The CDR3 spells CASSLGLAAEQYF.

The chain employs TRBV2 and TRBJ1-6; TCRdb outputs TRBD1, but without DNA this stays unchecked. The CDR3 is 15 residues long. CDR1 SNHLY and CDR2 FYNNEI come from the germline V gene. The CDR3 reads CASSEFGGPNSPLHF.

The rearrangement uses TRBV11-2 and TRBJ2-7. This CDR3 region has 14 residues. Germline V lookup: CDR1 SGHAT, CDR2 FQNNGV. The CDR3 reads CASSLEGRSDEQYF. Supplemented by reference TRBV11-2 and TRBJ2-7, the full variable domain reads EAGVAQSPRYKIIEKRQSVAFWCNPISGHATLYWYQQILGQGPKLLIQFQNNGVVDDSQLPKDRFSAERLKGVDSTLKIQPAKLEDSAVYLCASSLEGRSDEQYFGPGTRLTVT.

V is TRBV29-1 and J is TRBJ2-1; the TCRdb call, TRBD1, lacks DNA for checking. The CDR3 is made up of 17 amino acids. Germline loops: CDR1 SQVTM, CDR2 ANQGSEA. CDR3 sequence reads: CSVDYPLMWDRSNEQFF.

V gene TRBV3-1 combines with J gene TRBJ2-5; TCRdb's D call of TRBD2 is untestable without DNA. The germline V gene has CDR1 LGHDT and CDR2 YNNKEL (reference sequence). The CDR3 is 16 amino acids. The CDR3 protein is CASSFTGELAEETQYF.

The CDR3 sequence is CASSAGTTNEQFF. V and J are TRBV9 and TRBJ2-1; TCRdb names TRBD1, which stays unverified in the absence of DNA. The CDR3 is 13 amino acids. Germline lookup yields CDR1 SGDLS and CDR2 YYNGEE.

The J gene is TRBJ2-2, the V gene TRBV7-6. CDR3 length: 13 residues. Per the germline V gene, CDR1 is SGHVS and CDR2 is FNYEAQ. CDR3 region: CAVGVANTGELFF.

The rearrangement uses TRBV11-2 and TRBJ2-1. Germline V lookup: CDR1 SGHAT, CDR2 FQNNGV. The length of the CDR3 is 14 residues. CDR3 sequence: CASSLEADGNEQFF.

Here the CDR3 reads CSVRRATYEQYF. V is TRBV20-1 and J is TRBJ2-7; TCRdb outputs TRBD1, but without DNA this stays unchecked. Germline CDR1 is DFQATT and CDR2 is SNEGSKA (reference sequence). This CDR3 spans 12 amino acids.

J is TRBJ2-3 and V is TRBV7-9; TCRdb names TRBD2, which stays unverified in the absence of DNA. Germline values: CDR1 SEHNR, CDR2 FQNEAQ (reference sequence). CDR3 length equals 19 residues. CDR3 region: CASSLPSSGGETSTDTQYF.

The V call is TRBV29-1, the J call TRBJ1-2. CDR1 SQVTM and CDR2 ANQGSEA come from the germline V gene. The CDR3 is 18 amino acids. The CDR3 reads CSVEASHRGTHGLGGYTF.

The chain combines TRBV12-3 or TRBV12-4 with TRBJ1-1; the D call of TRBD1 rests on TCRdb alone, since no DNA is present to check it. This CDR3 is built from 15 residues. The CDR3 loop reads CASSFPGTPGTEAFF.